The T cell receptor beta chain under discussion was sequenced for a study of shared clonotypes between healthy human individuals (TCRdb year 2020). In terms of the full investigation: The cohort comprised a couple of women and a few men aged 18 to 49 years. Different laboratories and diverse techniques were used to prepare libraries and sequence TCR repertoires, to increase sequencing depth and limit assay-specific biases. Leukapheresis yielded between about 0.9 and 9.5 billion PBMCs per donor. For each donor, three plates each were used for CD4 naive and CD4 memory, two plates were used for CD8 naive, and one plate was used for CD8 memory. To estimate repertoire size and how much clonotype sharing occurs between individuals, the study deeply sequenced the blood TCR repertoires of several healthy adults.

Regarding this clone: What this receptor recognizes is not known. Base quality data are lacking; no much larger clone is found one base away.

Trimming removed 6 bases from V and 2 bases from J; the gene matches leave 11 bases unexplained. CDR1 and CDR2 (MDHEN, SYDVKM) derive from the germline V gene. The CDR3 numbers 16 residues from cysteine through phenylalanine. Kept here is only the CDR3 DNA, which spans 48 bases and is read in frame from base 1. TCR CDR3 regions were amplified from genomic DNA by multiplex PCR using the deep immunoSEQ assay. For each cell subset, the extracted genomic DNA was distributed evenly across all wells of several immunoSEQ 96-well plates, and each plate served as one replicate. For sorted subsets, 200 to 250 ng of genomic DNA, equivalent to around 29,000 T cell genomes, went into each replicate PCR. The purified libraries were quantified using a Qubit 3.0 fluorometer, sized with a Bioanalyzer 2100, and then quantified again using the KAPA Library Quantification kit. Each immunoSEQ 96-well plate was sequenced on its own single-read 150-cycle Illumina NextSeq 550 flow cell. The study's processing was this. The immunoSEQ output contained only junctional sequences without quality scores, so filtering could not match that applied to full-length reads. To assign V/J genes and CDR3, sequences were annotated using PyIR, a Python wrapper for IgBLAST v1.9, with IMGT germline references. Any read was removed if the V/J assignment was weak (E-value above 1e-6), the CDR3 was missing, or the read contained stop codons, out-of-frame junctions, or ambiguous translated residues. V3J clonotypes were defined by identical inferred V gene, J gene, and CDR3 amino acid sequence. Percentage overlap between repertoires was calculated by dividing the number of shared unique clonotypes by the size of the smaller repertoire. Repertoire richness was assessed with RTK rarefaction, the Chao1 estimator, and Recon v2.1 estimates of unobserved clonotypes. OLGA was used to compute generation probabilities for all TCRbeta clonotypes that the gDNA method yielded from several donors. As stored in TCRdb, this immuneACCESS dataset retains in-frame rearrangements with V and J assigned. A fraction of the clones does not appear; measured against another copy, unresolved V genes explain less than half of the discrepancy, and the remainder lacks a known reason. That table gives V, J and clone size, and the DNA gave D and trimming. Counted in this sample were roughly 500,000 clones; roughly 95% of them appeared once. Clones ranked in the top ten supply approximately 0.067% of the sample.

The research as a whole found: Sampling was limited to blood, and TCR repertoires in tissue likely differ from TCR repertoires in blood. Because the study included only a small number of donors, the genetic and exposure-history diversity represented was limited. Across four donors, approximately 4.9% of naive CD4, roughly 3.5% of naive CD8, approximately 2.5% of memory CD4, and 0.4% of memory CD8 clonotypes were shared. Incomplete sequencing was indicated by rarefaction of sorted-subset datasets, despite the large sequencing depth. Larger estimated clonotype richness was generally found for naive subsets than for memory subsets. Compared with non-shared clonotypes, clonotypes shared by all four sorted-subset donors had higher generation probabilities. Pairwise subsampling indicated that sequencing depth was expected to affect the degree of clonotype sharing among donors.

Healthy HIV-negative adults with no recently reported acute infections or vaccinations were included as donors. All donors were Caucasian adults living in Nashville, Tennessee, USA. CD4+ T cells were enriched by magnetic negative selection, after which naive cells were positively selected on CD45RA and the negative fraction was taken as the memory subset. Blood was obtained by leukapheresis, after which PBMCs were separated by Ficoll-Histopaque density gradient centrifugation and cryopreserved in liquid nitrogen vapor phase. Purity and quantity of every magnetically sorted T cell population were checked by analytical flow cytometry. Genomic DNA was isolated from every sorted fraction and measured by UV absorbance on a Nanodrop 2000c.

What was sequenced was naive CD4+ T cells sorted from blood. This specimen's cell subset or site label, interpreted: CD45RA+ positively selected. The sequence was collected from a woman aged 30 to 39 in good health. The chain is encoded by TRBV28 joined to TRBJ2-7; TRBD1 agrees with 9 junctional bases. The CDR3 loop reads CASRPTGTGYAYEQYF. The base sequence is TGTGCCAGCAGGCCTACCGGGACAGGGTATGCCTACGAGCAGTACTTC.